What follows are 16 T cell receptor beta chains derived from one specimen sequenced in a study of early T cells in non-severe SARS-CoV-2 infection. TCRdb re-analysed the 5' RACE reads in MiXCR, keeping a single row per CDR3 protein. Among about 100,000 distinct CDR3 sequences listed, approximately 13% were seen once. Material for sequencing was whole blood. These receptors all stem from an adult who was a healthcare worker with PCR-confirmed SARS-CoV-2 infection or an uninfected control (not recorded which).

The rearrangement uses TRBV7-8 and TRBJ1-1; 8 nucleotides match TRBD1. The V gene's germline CDR1 is SGHVS and CDR2 FQNEAQ. V lost 4 bases to trimming and J lost 1 base; unmatched junction nucleotides: 5. The CDR3 consists of 15 residues. CDR3 sequence reads: CASSCRQGPNTEAFF. CDR3 in DNA: TGTGCCAGCAGCTGTAGACAGGGGCCGAACACTGAAGCTTTCTTT.

In its sample, this clonotype was seen many times. The chain joins TRBV7-8 to TRBJ1-2, with 7 bases fitting TRBD1. V was clipped by 2 bases and J by 7 bases; unmatched bases: 7. CDR3 length equals 14 residues. In germline, CDR1 is SGHVS, CDR2 FQNEAQ. The CDR3 region has the DNA TGTGCCAGCAGCTTAAGGACCGGGACAGTTGGCTACACCTTC. Its protein product is CASSLRTGTVGYTF.

This clonotype showed up many times. The chain links TRBV6-5 to TRBJ2-7; D is undetermined. Germline loops: CDR1 MNHEY, CDR2 SVGAGI. V lost 2 bases and J lost 0, with 11 bases in between. This CDR3 has 15 residues. The CDR3 DNA follows: TGTGCCAGCAGTTACCGAGACGGCAGCTCCTACGAGCAGTACTTC. It codes for CASSYRDGSSYEQYF.

This clonotype occurred many times. This chain connects TRBV12-3 or TRBV12-4 to TRBJ2-2, with D possibly matching TRBD2 (6 bases). With 8 bases removed from V and 8 bases from J, the gap between germline ends came to 15 bases. The CDR3 contains 13 residues. The CDR3 loop is CASLKAGRGELFF. CDR3 sequence (DNA): TGTGCCAGCCTAAAAGCTGGGAGGGGGGAGCTGTTTTTT.

This chain links TRBV20-1 with TRBJ2-6, with D perhaps given as TRBD1 or TRBD2 (5 bases each). This CDR3 spans 15 amino acids. Trimming took off 0 bases at V and 2 bases at J, with 8 bases between the two ends. The germline V gene encodes CDR1 DFQATT and CDR2 SNEGSKA (reference sequence). DNA of the CDR3: TGCAGTGCTAGAGATTGGGGGACTGGGGCCAACGTCCTGACTTTC. Translated, it gives CSARDWGTGANVLTF.

This clonotype was recorded a few times. The chain uses TRBV27 and TRBJ2-1, with a weak D call TRBD1 (7 bases). There are 17 residues in the CDR3. Germline V lookup: CDR1 MNHEY, CDR2 SMNVEV (reference sequence). V dropped 5 bases and J dropped 3 bases, with 20 bases sitting between them. The CDR3 region is CASSRRTGPGGYNEQFF. DNA for the CDR3: TGTGCCAGCAGTCGGCGGACAGGCCCCGGGGGCTACAATGAGCAGTTCTTC.

The chain links TRBV29-1 to TRBJ1-2; TRBD1 is a possible D gene (5 bases). This CDR3 comprises 13 residues. V lost 3 bases to trimming and J lost 8 bases, with 16 bases between them. Germline CDR1 reads SQVTM; CDR2 reads ANQGSEA. CDR3 coding DNA: TGCAGCGTTGAGTATCAAGGGAGGGACGGCTACACCTTC. Translation gives CSVEYQGRDGYTF.

The J gene is TRBJ2-7, the V gene TRBV2, with D hard to call. Germline loops: CDR1 SNHLY, CDR2 FYNNEI. Trimming left V 6 bases short and J 5 bases short, with 5 bases between. CDR3 length equals 10 residues. CDR3 in DNA: TGTGCCAGCAGGTTCCACGAGCAGTACTTC. This encodes CASRFHEQYF.

V usage is TRBV3-1 and J usage is TRBJ1-2, with D possibly matching TRBD1 (6 bases). Germline CDR1 reads LGHDT; CDR2 reads YNNKEL (reference sequence). The CDR3 extends over 13 amino acids. Trimming removed 1 base from V and 9 bases from J, with 12 bases in between. The CDR3 here is CASSQGTGRRYTF. The CDR3 coding sequence is TGTGCCAGCAGCCAAGGAACAGGGCGCCGCTACACCTTC.

This clonotype was observed a single time. The genes are TRBV3-1 and TRBJ1-1; D is unclear. CDR1 and CDR2 (germline): LGHDT, YNNKEL (reference sequence). This CDR3 is built from 12 residues. The germline V and J ends were trimmed by 1 base and 3 bases, with 3 bases remaining between them. CDR3 nucleotides: TGTGCCAGCAGCCAAGGTGACACTGAAGCTTTCTTT. The encoded protein is CASSQGDTEAFF.

This clonotype has only a few counts. The CDR3 sequence: CASSVGQGNEKLFF. The CDR3, as DNA: TGTGCCAGCAGTGTTGGTCAGGGTAATGAAAAACTGTTTTTT. The V and J genes are TRBV6-1 and TRBJ1-4; weak D call: TRBD1 (5 bases). There are 14 residues in the CDR3. V lost 4 bases and J lost 4, with 10 bases in between. Germline loops: CDR1 MNHNS, CDR2 SASEGT.

This clonotype was observed a handful of times. The chain recombines TRBV11-2 with TRBJ1-1, with a tentative D call TRBD1 (5 bases). The CDR3 sequence is 14 residues long. CDR1 is SGHAT and CDR2 is FQNNGV in the germline V gene. V was cut by 6 bases and J by 4 bases, with 15 bases left in between. The CDR3 DNA is TGTGCCAGCAGACCCCTCCGGGGCTTCACTGAAGCTTTCTTT. This encodes CASRPLRGFTEAFF.

This clonotype has ten or more counts. The J gene is TRBJ1-2, the V gene TRBV12-3 or TRBV12-4; D possibly corresponds to TRBD1 (6 bases). V lost 6 bases to trimming and J lost 7 bases, with 18 bases between them. This CDR3 spans 14 amino acids. The CDR3 bases are TGTGCCAGCAGCCCTAACGGGGGCGCGGGTGGCTACACCTTC. It is translated as CASSPNGGAGGYTF.

This clonotype was recorded at least ten times. V and J are TRBV5-1 and TRBJ2-7; 8 bases agree with TRBD1. The CDR3 is 13 residues long. J lost 2 bases, V lost 4 bases, and 2 bases had no gene match. CDR1 SGHRS and CDR2 YFSETQ come from the germline V gene. Here the CDR3 DNA reads TGCGCCAGCAGCAGGGGACAGGCCTACGAGCAGTACTTC. Residues: CASSRGQAYEQYF.

At least ten counts were recorded for this clonotype. CDR3 loop: CASSPSGGRADTQYF. The CDR3 DNA reads as TGTGCCAGCAGCCCCAGCGGGGGTAGGGCAGATACGCAGTATTTT. The V gene is TRBV7-9, the J gene TRBJ2-3; 8 nucleotides agree with TRBD2. In germline, CDR1 is SEHNR, CDR2 FQNEAQ (reference sequence). V dropped 5 bases and J dropped 4; count of bases not matched to a gene: 8. This CDR3 is built from 15 residues.

This clonotype was detected many times. Here the CDR3 reads CASVGQGGGFYGYTF. The DNA of the CDR3 is TGTGCCAGCGTGGGACAGGGCGGAGGGTTCTATGGCTACACCTTC. V is TRBV28 and J is TRBJ1-2; 9 bases are shared with TRBD1. This CDR3 is built from 15 residues. From germline, CDR1 is MDHEN and CDR2 SYDVKM. V trimming: 8 bases; J trimming: 4 bases; junction bases outside the gene matches: 11.